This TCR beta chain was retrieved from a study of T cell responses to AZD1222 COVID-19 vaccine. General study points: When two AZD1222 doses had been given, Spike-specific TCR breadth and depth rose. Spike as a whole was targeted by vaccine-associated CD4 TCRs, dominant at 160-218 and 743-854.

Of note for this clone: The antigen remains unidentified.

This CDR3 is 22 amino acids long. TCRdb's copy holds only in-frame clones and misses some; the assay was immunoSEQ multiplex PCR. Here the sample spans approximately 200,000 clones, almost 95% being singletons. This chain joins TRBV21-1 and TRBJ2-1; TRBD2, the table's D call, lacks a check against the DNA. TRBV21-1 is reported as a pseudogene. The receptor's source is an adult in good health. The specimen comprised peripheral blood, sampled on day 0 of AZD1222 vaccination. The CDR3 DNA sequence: TGTGCCAGCGAGCCCAGGGCGCGTACTCTAGCGGGAGGGATTCGCTCCTACAATGAGCAGTTCTTC. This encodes CASEPRARTLAGGIRSYNEQFF.